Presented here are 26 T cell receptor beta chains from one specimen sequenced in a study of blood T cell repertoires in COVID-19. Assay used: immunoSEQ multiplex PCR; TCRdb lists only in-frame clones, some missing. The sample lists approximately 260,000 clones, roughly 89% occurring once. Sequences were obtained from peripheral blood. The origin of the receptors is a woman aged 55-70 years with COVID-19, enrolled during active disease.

In nucleotides, the CDR3 is TGTGCCAGCAGCTACTCCCTCGGGGGGAGCACAGATACGCAGTATTTT. It translates to CASSYSLGGSTDTQYF. J is TRBJ2-3 and V is TRBV7-2, with 7 nucleotides matching TRBD2. The junction had 7 bases not matched to a gene; V was cut back by 4 bases and J by 0 bases. CDR3 length equals 16 residues. Germline V gene sequence: CDR1 SGHTA, CDR2 FQGNSA.

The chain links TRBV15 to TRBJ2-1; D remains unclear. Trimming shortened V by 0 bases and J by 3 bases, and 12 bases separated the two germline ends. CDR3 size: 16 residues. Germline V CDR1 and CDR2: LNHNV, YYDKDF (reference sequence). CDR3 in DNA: TGTGCCACCAGCAGAGATTCGGCTAGAGTCTACAATGAGCAGTTCTTC. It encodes CATSRDSARVYNEQFF.

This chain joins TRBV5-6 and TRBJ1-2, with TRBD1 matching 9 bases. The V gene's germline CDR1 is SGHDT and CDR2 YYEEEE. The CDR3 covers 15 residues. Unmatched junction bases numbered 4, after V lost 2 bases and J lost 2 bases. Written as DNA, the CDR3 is TGTGCCAGCAGCTTTCTACAGGGGGCCAACTATGGCTACACCTTC. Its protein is CASSFLQGANYGYTF.

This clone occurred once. The CDR3 loop reads CASSTRTGETYNSPLHF. CDR3 nucleotides: TGTGCCAGCAGCACGCGGACAGGCGAAACCTATAATTCACCCCTCCACTTT. The rearrangement links TRBV5-8 to TRBJ1-6; 7 bases fit TRBD1. V shed 4 bases and J 2 bases; nucleotides not matched to a gene: 9. Germline CDR1 and CDR2: SGHTS and YDEGEE. CDR3 size: 17 residues.

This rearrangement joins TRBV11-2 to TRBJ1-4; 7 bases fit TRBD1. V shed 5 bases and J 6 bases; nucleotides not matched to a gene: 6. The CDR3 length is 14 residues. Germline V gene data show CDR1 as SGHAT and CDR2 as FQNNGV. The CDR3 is CASSPGGWDEKLFF. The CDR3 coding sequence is TGTGCCAGCAGCCCAGGGGGGTGGGATGAAAAACTGTTTTTT.

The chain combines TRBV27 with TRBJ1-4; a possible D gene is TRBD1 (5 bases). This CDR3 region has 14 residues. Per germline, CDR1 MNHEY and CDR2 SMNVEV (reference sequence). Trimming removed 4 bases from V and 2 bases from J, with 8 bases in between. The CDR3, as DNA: TGTGCCAGCAGTTCAGGGTGGACTAATGAAAAACTGTTTTTT. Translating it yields CASSSGWTNEKLFF.

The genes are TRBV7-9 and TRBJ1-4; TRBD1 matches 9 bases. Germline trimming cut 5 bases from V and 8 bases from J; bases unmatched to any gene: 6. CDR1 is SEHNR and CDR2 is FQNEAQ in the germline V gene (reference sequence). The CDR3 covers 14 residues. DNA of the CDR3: TGTGCCAGCAGCCAACAGGGGGCTAGAGAAAAACTGTTTTTT. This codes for CASSQQGAREKLFF.

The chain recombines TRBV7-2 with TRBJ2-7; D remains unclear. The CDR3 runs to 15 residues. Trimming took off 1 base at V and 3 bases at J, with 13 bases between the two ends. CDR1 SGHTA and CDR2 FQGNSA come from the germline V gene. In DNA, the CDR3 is TGTGCCAGCAGCTTAGGAGGCAGTGTTCTCTACGAGCAGTACTTC. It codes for CASSLGGSVLYEQYF.

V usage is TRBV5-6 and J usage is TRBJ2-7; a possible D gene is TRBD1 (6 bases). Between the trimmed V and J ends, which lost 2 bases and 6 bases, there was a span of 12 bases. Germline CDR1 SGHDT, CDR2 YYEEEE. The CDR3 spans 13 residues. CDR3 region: CASSFQGPREQYF. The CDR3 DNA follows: TGTGCCAGCAGCTTTCAGGGGCCGCGCGAGCAGTACTTC.

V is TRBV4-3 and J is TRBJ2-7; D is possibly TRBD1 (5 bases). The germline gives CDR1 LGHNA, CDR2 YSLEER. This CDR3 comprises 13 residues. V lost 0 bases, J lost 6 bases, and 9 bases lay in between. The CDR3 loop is CASSQDGHLEQYF. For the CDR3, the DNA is TGCGCCAGCAGCCAAGATGGACATCTCGAGCAGTACTTC.

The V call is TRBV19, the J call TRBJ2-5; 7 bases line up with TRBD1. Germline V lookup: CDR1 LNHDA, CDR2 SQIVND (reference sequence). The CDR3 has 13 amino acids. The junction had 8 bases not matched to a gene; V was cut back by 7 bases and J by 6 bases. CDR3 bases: TGTGCCAGTAAGTCTCCGGACAGGCAGACCCAGTACTTC. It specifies CASKSPDRQTQYF.

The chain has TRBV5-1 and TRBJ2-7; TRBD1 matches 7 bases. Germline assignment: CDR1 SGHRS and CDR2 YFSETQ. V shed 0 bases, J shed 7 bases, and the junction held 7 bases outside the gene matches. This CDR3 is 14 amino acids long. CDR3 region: CASSLVGQAVEQYF. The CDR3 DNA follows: TGCGCCAGCAGCTTGGTAGGACAGGCTGTTGAGCAGTACTTC.

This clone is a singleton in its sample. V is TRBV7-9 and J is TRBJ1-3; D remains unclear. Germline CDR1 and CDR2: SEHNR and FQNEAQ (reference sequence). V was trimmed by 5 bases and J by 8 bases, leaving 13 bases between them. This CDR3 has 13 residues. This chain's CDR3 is CASSLTGWDTIYF. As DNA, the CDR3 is TGTGCCAGCAGCCTTACGGGTTGGGACACCATATATTTT. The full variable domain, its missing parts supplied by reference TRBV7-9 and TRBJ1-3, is DTGVSQNPRHKITKRGQNVTFRCDPISEHNRLYWYRQTLGQGPEFLTYFQNEAQLEKSRLLSDRFSAERPKGSFSTLEIQRTEQGDSAMYLCASSLTGWDTIYFGEGSWLTVV.

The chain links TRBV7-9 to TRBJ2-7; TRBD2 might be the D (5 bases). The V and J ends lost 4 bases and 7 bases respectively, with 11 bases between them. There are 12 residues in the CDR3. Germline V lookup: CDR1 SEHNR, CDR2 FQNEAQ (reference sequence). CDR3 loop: CASSSDWLEQYF. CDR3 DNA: TGTGCCAGCAGCTCGGACTGGCTGGAGCAGTACTTC. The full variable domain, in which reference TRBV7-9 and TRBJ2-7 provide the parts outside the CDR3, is DTGVSQNPRHKITKRGQNVTFRCDPISEHNRLYWYRQTLGQGPEFLTYFQNEAQLEKSRLLSDRFSAERPKGSFSTLEIQRTEQGDSAMYLCASSSDWLEQYFGPGTRLTVT.

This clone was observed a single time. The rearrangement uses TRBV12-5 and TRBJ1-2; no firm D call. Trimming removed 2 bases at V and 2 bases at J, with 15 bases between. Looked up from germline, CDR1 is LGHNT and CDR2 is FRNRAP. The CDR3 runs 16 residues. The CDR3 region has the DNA TGTGCTAGTGGTTTGCCCCTTGGAGGGCGCAACTATGGCTACACCTTC. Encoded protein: CASGLPLGGRNYGYTF.

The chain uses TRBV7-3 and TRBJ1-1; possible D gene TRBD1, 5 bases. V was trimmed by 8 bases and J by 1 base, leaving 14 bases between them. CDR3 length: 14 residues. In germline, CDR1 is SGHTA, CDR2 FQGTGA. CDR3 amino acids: CASSPGHANTEAFF. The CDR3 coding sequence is TGTGCCAGCTCCCCAGGGCACGCGAACACTGAAGCTTTCTTT.

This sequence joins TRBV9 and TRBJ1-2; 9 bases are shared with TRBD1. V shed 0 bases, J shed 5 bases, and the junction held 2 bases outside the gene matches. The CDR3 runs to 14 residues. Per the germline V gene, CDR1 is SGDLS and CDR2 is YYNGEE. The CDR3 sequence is CASSVAGTGYGYTF. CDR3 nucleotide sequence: TGTGCCAGCAGCGTAGCCGGGACAGGGTATGGCTACACCTTC.

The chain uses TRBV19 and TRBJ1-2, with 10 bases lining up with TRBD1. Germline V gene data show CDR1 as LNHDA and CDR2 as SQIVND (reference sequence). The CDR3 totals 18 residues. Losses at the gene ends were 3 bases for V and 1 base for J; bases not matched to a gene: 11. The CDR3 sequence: CASSIQTGTGAHNYGYTF. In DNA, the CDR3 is TGTGCCAGTAGTATTCAAACCGGGACAGGGGCCCATAACTATGGCTACACCTTC. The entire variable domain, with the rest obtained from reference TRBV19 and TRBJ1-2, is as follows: DGGITQSPKYLFRKEGQNVTLSCEQNLNHDAMYWYRQDPGQGLRLIYYSQIVNDFQKGDIAEGYSVSREKKESFPLTVTSAQKNPTAFYLCASSIQTGTGAHNYGYTFGSGTRLTVV.

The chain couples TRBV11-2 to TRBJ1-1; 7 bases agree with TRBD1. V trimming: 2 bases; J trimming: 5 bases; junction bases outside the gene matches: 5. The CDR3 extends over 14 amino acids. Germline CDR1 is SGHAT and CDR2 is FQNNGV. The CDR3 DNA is TGTGCCAGCAGCTTAACAGGGGTTGGGACTGAAGCTTTCTTT. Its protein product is CASSLTGVGTEAFF.

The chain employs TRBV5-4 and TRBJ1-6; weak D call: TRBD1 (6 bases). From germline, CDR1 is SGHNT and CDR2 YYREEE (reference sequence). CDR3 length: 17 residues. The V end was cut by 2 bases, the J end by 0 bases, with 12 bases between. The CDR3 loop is CASSFGQPSSYNSPLHF. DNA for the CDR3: TGTGCCAGCAGCTTCGGACAGCCGAGCTCCTATAATTCACCCCTCCACTTT. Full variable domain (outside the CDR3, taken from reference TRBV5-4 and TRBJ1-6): ETGVTQSPTHLIKTRGQQVTLRCSSQSGHNTVSWYQQALGQGPQFIFQYYREEENGRGNFPPRFSGLQFPNYSSELNVNALELDDSALYLCASSFGQPSSYNSPLHFGNGTRLTVT.

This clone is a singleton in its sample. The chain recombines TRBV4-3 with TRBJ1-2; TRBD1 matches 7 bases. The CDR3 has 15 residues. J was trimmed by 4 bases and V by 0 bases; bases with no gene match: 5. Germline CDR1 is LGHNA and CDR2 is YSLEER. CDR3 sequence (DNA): TGCGCCAGCAGCCAAGATAGGACAGGTGGCTATGGCTACACCTTC. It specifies CASSQDRTGGYGYTF.

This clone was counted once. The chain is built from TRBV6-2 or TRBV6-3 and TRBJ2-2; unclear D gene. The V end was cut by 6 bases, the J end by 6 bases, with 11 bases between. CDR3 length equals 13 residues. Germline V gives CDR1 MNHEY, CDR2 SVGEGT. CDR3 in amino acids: CASSPLGAGELFF. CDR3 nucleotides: TGTGCCAGCAGCCCTCTAGGTGCCGGGGAGCTGTTTTTT.

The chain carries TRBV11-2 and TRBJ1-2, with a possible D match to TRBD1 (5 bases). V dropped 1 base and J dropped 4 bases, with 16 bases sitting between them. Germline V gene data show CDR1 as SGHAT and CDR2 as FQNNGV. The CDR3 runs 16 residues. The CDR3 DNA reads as TGTGCCAGCAGCTTAGTGTCCGGGGGTCGTTTCTATGGCTACACCTTC. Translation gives CASSLVSGGRFYGYTF.

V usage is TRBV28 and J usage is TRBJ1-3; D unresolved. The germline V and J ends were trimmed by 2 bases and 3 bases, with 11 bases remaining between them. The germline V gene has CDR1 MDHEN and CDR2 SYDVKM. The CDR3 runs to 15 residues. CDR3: CASSLGGWLGNTIYF. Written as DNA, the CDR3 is TGTGCCAGCAGTTTAGGCGGTTGGCTTGGAAACACCATATATTTT.

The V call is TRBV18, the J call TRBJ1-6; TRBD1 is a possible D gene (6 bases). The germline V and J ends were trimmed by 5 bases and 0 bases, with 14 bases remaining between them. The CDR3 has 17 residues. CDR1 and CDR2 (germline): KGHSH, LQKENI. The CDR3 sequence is CASSSFEGVSYNSPLHF. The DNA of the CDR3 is TGTGCCAGCTCATCGTTCGAGGGGGTCTCCTATAATTCACCCCTCCACTTT.

CDR3: CASSGQILRTDTQYF. The CDR3, as DNA: TGTGCCAGTAGTGGGCAGATTCTACGCACAGATACGCAGTATTTT. This chain uses TRBV19 with TRBJ2-3; unclear D gene. V was pared by 5 bases and J by 1 base, with 13 bases between. This CDR3 has 15 residues. Germline V gives CDR1 LNHDA, CDR2 SQIVND (reference sequence). Full variable domain (remainder filled in from reference TRBV19 and TRBJ2-3): DGGITQSPKYLFRKEGQNVTLSCEQNLNHDAMYWYRQDPGQGLRLIYYSQIVNDFQKGDIAEGYSVSREKKESFPLTVTSAQKNPTAFYLCASSGQILRTDTQYFGPGTRLTVL.